Listed here is a single T cell receptor beta chain. Extracted from the samples, RNA was reverse transcribed into cDNA to serve as the sequencing template. Data came from immunoSEQ multiplex PCR; TCRdb stores just in-frame clones and leaves some out. This sample carries roughly 120,000 clones, under 40% of them seen once, and the ten largest clones take approximately 2.8%. The record originates from a study of CD8+ T cells in alopecia areata. This CDR3 comprises 14 residues. Germline values: CDR1 SGHRS, CDR2 YFSETQ. V was trimmed by 7 bases and J by 3 bases, leaving 17 bases between them. The sample comprised CD4+ T cells sorted from blood. This receptor was identified in a human donor with alopecia areata. The chain couples TRBV5-1 to TRBJ2-7, with TRBD1 as a possible D gene (6 bases). The CDR3 DNA reads TGCGCCAGCCGCCCCCGGCAGGGGTTCTACGAGCAGTACTTC. This encodes CASRPRQGFYEQYF.